A single sample is the source of the 30 T cell receptor beta chains below, sequenced in a study of regulatory T cells in long-lasting Graves disease. Time point indicated: persistent/refractory GD, antithyroid drugs over 5 years with positive TRAb. From RNA extracted from PBMCs, the TCR library was made. Arm-PCR with iRepertoire HTBI primers amplified the CDR3 regions for these TCR beta libraries. One entry per CDR3 protein results from TCRdb running MiXCR on the multiplex PCR reads. The table records some 280,000 distinct CDR3 sequences, around 21% of them present only once. The sample in question was peripheral blood mononuclear cells (PBMCs), obtained when the disease was refractory, from a patient treated with antithyroid drugs. The origin of the receptors is a female donor with Graves disease.

The chain combines TRBV4-2 with TRBJ2-3; D uncertain. Trimming stripped 3 bases from V and 4 bases from J, with 8 bases between. Germline V gene lookup returns CDR1 LGHNA and CDR2 YNFKEQ. This CDR3 has 13 residues. The CDR3 nucleotides read TGTGCCAGCAGCCAGCACCGATCAGATACGCAGTATTTT. Its translation is CASSQHRSDTQYF.

This clonotype was picked up a small number of times. The gene calls are TRBV4-2 and TRBJ2-7, with D perhaps TRBD1 (5 bases). Looked up from germline, CDR1 is LGHNA and CDR2 is YNFKEQ. This CDR3 contains 15 residues. The V end lost 1 base, the J end lost 3 bases, and 13 bases lay between the germline ends. CDR3 DNA sequence: TGTGCCAGCAGCCAAGGGGGCCTTAGGAGCTACGAGCAGTACTTC. It is translated as CASSQGGLRSYEQYF.

This clonotype came up a few times. The chain combines TRBV29-1 with TRBJ1-2; D is ambiguous. V lost 4 bases and J 8 bases, leaving 14 bases between the germline ends. In germline, CDR1 is SQVTM, CDR2 ANQGSEA. The CDR3 extends over 12 amino acids. The CDR3 coding sequence is TGCAGCGTTGCGGGAGGGTCCTTCGGCTACACCTTC. This sequence encodes CSVAGGSFGYTF.

This clonotype has only a few counts. V gene TRBV3-1 combines with J gene TRBJ2-5, with 7 bases that match TRBD2. J gave up 1 base and V 5 bases, and 1 base lay outside the gene matches. Germline V gene lookup returns CDR1 LGHDT and CDR2 YNNKEL (reference sequence). This CDR3 contains 13 residues. The CDR3 loop reads CASSAGVQETQYF. DNA for the CDR3: TGTGCCAGCAGCGCGGGGGTCCAAGAGACCCAGTACTTC.

CDR3 bases: TGTGCCAGTACTTGGAGGGGAGGATGGACGAACACTGAAGCTTTCTTT. Translated: CASTWRGGWTNTEAFF. The chain couples TRBV19 to TRBJ1-1, with D possibly being TRBD1 (5 bases). The CDR3 has 16 amino acids. Germline lookup yields CDR1 LNHDA and CDR2 SQIVND (reference sequence). Between the trimmed V and J ends, which lost 7 bases and 1 base, there was a span of 19 bases.

This chain links TRBV10-3 with TRBJ2-7, with D uncertain. This CDR3 comprises 17 residues. The V gene's germline CDR1 is ENHRY and CDR2 SYGVKD. Trimming pared 0 bases from V and 3 bases from J, leaving 18 bases between. Here the CDR3 reads CAISESPSGYFSYEQYF. The CDR3 DNA sequence: TGTGCCATCAGTGAGTCCCCGAGTGGCTACTTTAGCTACGAGCAGTACTTC.

The rearrangement joins TRBV2 to TRBJ2-1; D may be TRBD2 (6 bases). The CDR3 has 14 residues. V was trimmed by 4 bases and J by 9 bases, leaving 16 bases between them. From germline, CDR1 is SNHLY and CDR2 FYNNEI. The CDR3: CASSVEGGRGEQFF. The CDR3 region has the DNA TGTGCCAGCAGTGTGGAGGGAGGAAGGGGTGAGCAGTTCTTC.

This clonotype was seen at least ten times. The J gene is TRBJ2-1, the V gene TRBV7-9, with D possibly being TRBD1 or TRBD2 (6 bases each). Germline V gene sequence: CDR1 SEHNR, CDR2 FQNEAQ (reference sequence). Trimming removed 1 base from V and 0 bases from J, with 7 bases in between. The CDR3 totals 15 residues. In DNA form, the CDR3 reads TGTGCCAGCAGCTTAGAGGGGGGCTCCTACAATGAGCAGTTCTTC. Translating it yields CASSLEGGSYNEQFF.

At least ten counts were recorded for this clonotype. The chain is built from TRBV30 and TRBJ2-1; D ambiguous. CDR3 size: 13 residues. The germline V gene has CDR1 GTSNPN and CDR2 SVGIG (reference sequence). Trimming pared 5 bases from V and 3 bases from J, leaving 11 bases between. In DNA form, the CDR3 reads TGTGCCTGGGGGGATAGTGGCTACAATGAGCAGTTCTTC. Translating it yields CAWGDSGYNEQFF.

The V gene is TRBV27, the J gene TRBJ2-7; D is unresolved. The V gene's germline CDR1 is MNHEY and CDR2 SMNVEV (reference sequence). Trimming stripped 6 bases from V and 3 bases from J, with 3 bases between. This CDR3 region has 10 residues. The CDR3 loop is CASRFYEQYF. In nucleotides, the CDR3 is TGTGCCAGCAGGTTCTACGAGCAGTACTTC.

This chain connects TRBV28 to TRBJ1-5; tentatively, D is TRBD1 (5 bases). V shed 8 bases and J shed 6 bases, with 11 bases lying between them. Germline V gene sequence: CDR1 MDHEN, CDR2 SYDVKM. This CDR3 region has 12 residues. CDR3 protein: CASGTKGQPQHF. CDR3 sequence (DNA): TGTGCCAGCGGGACCAAGGGTCAGCCCCAGCATTTT. Looking up the rest from reference TRBV28 and TRBJ1-5 gives the full variable domain: DVKVTQSSRYLVKRTGEKVFLECVQDMDHENMFWYRQDPGLGLRLIYFSYDVKMKEKGDIPEGYSVSREKKERFSLILESASTNQTSMYLCASGTKGQPQHFGDGTRLSIL.

V is TRBV30 and J is TRBJ2-2; TRBD1 aligns across 10 bases. J was trimmed by 5 bases and V by 2 bases; bases with no gene match: 5. Looked up from germline, CDR1 is GTSNPN and CDR2 is SVGIG (reference sequence). This CDR3 comprises 15 residues. The CDR3: CAWSRDRGGTGELFF. For the CDR3, the DNA is TGTGCCTGGAGTCGGGACAGGGGTGGTACCGGGGAGCTGTTTTTT.

The V gene is TRBV7-3, the J gene TRBJ2-7; 7 bases fit TRBD2. CDR3 length: 13 residues. J gave up 6 bases and V 4 bases, and 6 bases lay outside the gene matches. Germline V gene sequence: CDR1 SGHTA, CDR2 FQGTGA. The CDR3 DNA follows: TGTGCCAGCAGCTCAGTCAGGGAGGGCGAGCAGTACTTC. This codes for CASSSVREGEQYF.

This clonotype was recorded at least ten times. The chain combines TRBV28 with TRBJ2-6; maybe TRBD2 (6 bases). CDR1 and CDR2 (germline): MDHEN, SYDVKM. The CDR3 extends over 19 amino acids. V lost 5 bases, J lost 0 bases, and 20 bases lay in between. For the CDR3, the DNA is TGTGCCAGCAGTACCCGGGGGTACACCGCGTCCTCTGGGGCCAACGTCCTGACTTTC. It yields the protein CASSTRGYTASSGANVLTF.

J is TRBJ1-5 and V is TRBV18; TRBD1 might be the D (5 bases). CDR1 and CDR2 from the germline V gene are KGHSH and LQKENI. Trimming cost V 5 bases and J 5 bases, with 10 bases left between them. The CDR3 runs 13 residues. The CDR3 protein is CASSETRDQPQHF. The CDR3 coding sequence is TGTGCCAGCTCAGAAACCAGGGATCAGCCCCAGCATTTT.

V usage is TRBV7-2 and J usage is TRBJ2-2; TRBD2 is a possible D gene (5 bases). The CDR3 is made up of 17 amino acids. Germline CDR1 is SGHTA and CDR2 is FQGNSA. V lost 1 base, J lost 6 bases, and 18 bases lay in between. The CDR3 protein is CASSLVGGHQGSGELFF. The CDR3 nucleotides read TGTGCCAGCAGCTTAGTGGGCGGGCACCAAGGGTCCGGGGAGCTGTTTTTT.

The sample holds a few counts of this clonotype. The chain employs TRBV3-1 and TRBJ2-1; D is unresolved. Trimming pared 0 bases from V and 9 bases from J, leaving 6 bases between. The CDR3 runs to 12 residues. Germline values: CDR1 LGHDT, CDR2 YNNKEL (reference sequence). The CDR3 sequence is CASSQDYCEQFF. In DNA form, the CDR3 reads TGTGCCAGCAGCCAAGATTACTGTGAGCAGTTCTTC.

This clonotype was observed at least ten times. As DNA, the CDR3 is TGTGCCAGCACCTCATACACTGAAGCTTTCTTT. Protein: CASTSYTEAFF. The chain links TRBV12-3 or TRBV12-4 to TRBJ1-1; no firm D call. Trimming cost V 7 bases and J 3 bases, with 6 bases left between them. The CDR3 runs to 11 residues.

This clonotype appeared many times. This chain connects TRBV2 to TRBJ2-7, with TRBD2 matching 9 bases. V shed 4 bases and J 3 bases; nucleotides not matched to a gene: 4. CDR1 and CDR2 from the germline V gene are SNHLY and FYNNEI. The CDR3 is 14 residues long. The CDR3 coding sequence is TGTGCCAGCAGTGGTCTGCGGGAGGGCTACGAGCAGTACTTC. Translation gives CASSGLREGYEQYF.

In DNA, the CDR3 is TGTGCCAGCAGTACTACCGGGACAGGGTCAAGGGATGGCTACACCTTC. Protein product: CASSTTGTGSRDGYTF. The chain uses TRBV12-3 or TRBV12-4 and TRBJ1-2; 9 nucleotides align to TRBD1. The trim removed 5 bases at V and 6 bases at J, leaving 13 bases unmatched. This CDR3 contains 16 residues.

The chain combines TRBV2 with TRBJ2-7; the match to TRBD1 covers 8 bases. The CDR3 length is 13 residues. Trimming at V came to 7 bases and at J to 4 bases, leaving 6 bases not matched to a gene. The germline CDR1 and CDR2 sequences are SNHLY and FYNNEI. For the CDR3, the DNA is TGTGCCAGCACCGGGACAGGAGGGTACGAGCAGTACTTC. Its translation: CASTGTGGYEQYF.

This clonotype was picked up a small number of times. The chain combines TRBV30 with TRBJ2-7; D is ambiguous. Germline assignment: CDR1 GTSNPN and CDR2 SVGIG (reference sequence). The CDR3 covers 12 residues. Trimming took 3 bases from V and 3 from J, leaving 9 bases between them. CDR3 residues: CAWSRQRYEQYF. CDR3 sequence (DNA): TGTGCCTGGAGCCGGCAACGCTACGAGCAGTACTTC.

The chain recombines TRBV5-8 with TRBJ1-3; D is possibly TRBD1 (6 bases). The CDR3 totals 15 residues. CDR1 SGHTS and CDR2 YDEGEE come from the germline V gene. Between the trimmed V and J ends, which lost 2 bases and 0 bases, there was a span of 9 bases. The CDR3 sequence is CASSFQGHSGNTIYF. DNA for the CDR3: TGTGCCAGCAGCTTTCAGGGGCACTCTGGAAACACCATATATTTT.

This clonotype was observed a handful of times. The chain combines TRBV6-5 with TRBJ1-5, with TRBD1 identical over 8 bases. Trimming removed 2 bases from V and 2 bases from J; junction bases left unmatched: 5. This CDR3 has 16 amino acids. Germline CDR1 and CDR2: MNHEY and SVGAGI. The CDR3 sequence: CASSYLDRVGNQPQHF. DNA for the CDR3: TGTGCCAGCAGTTACCTGGACAGGGTCGGCAATCAGCCCCAGCATTTT.

This clonotype was counted at least ten times. The rearrangement uses TRBV2 and TRBJ1-4; a possible D gene is TRBD1 (5 bases). The CDR3 consists of 15 residues. V was clipped by 7 bases and J by 2 bases, with 14 bases between them. Germline V gene lookup returns CDR1 SNHLY and CDR2 FYNNEI. The CDR3 nucleotides read TGTGCCAGCACGTCTCAGGGAGCTACTAATGAAAAACTGTTTTTT. Translation: CASTSQGATNEKLFF.

A single count supports this clonotype. Just one base apart from a much larger clone, this may be a read error. The chain is built from TRBV20-1 and TRBJ2-4; 7 positions match TRBD2. CDR1 is DFQATT and CDR2 is SNEGSKA in the germline V gene (reference sequence). The CDR3 length is 15 residues. Unmatched junction bases numbered 5, after V lost 1 base and J lost 2 bases. The CDR3, as DNA: TGCAGTGCTAGAGCGGAAGCGGGACCCAAAAACATTCAGTACTTC. This codes for CSARAEAGPKNIQYF.

The chain is built from TRBV3-1 and TRBJ1-1; D is uncertain. The CDR3 is made up of 13 amino acids. V lost 1 base and J 6 bases, leaving 9 bases between the germline ends. The V gene's germline CDR1 is LGHDT and CDR2 YNNKEL (reference sequence). The CDR3 DNA reads TGTGCCAGCAGCCAAGCCGTAGGGCCTGAAGCTTTCTTT. It encodes CASSQAVGPEAFF.

This chain joins TRBV20-1 and TRBJ1-5; tentative D call: TRBD1 (5 bases). In germline, CDR1 is DFQATT, CDR2 SNEGSKA (reference sequence). The CDR3 is 13 amino acids. Deletions cut 7 bases from V and 0 bases from J, with 10 bases between. In DNA, the CDR3 is TGCAGTGGAAGGGGTTTTAGCAATCAGCCCCAGCATTTT. It specifies CSGRGFSNQPQHF.

At least ten counts were recorded for this clonotype. This chain uses TRBV6-1 with TRBJ2-7; TRBD1 matches at 7 bases. This CDR3 contains 15 residues. Looked up from germline, CDR1 is MNHNS and CDR2 is SASEGT. The V and J ends lost 0 bases and 3 bases, in that order; junction bases with no gene match: 5. CDR3 in DNA: TGTGCCAGCAGTGAAGCGATTTGGGACAGCTACGAGCAGTACTTC. Protein: CASSEAIWDSYEQYF.

This clonotype occurred a few times. J is TRBJ2-3 and V is TRBV20-1, with a tentative D call TRBD2 (6 bases). CDR3 length: 14 amino acids. Germline-derived CDR1 and CDR2 are DFQATT and SNEGSKA (reference sequence). Trimming cost V 6 bases and J 3 bases, with 16 bases left between them. The CDR3 DNA is TGCAGTGCCGGGGGTGGTCTCGGAACAGATACGCAGTATTTT. It codes for CSAGGGLGTDTQYF.